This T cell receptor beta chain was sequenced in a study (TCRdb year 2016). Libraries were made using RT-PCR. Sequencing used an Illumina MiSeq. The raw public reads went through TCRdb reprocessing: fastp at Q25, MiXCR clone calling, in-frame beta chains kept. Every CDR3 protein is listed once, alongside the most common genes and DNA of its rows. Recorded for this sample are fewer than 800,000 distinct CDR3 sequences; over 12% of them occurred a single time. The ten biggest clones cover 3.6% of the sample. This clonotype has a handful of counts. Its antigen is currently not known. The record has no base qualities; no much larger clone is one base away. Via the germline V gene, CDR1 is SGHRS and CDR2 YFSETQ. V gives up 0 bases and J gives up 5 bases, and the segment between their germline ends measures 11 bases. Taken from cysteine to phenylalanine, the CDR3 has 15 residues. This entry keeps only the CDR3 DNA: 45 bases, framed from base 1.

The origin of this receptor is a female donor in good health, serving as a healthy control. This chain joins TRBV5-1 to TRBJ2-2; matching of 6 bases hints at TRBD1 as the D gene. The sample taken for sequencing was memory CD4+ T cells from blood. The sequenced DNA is TGCGCCAGCAGCTTGGTCCTGGGGGCGACCGGGGAGCTGTTTTTT. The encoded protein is CASSLVLGATGELFF.